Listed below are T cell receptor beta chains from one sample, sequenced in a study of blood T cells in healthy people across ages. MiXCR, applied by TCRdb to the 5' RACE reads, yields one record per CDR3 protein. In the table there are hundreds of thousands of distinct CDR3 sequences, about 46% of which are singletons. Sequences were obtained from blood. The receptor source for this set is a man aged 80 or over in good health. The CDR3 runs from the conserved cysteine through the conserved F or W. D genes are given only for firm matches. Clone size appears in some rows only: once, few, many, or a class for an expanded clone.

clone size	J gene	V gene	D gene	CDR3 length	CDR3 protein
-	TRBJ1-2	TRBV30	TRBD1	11	CAWRQGLGYTF
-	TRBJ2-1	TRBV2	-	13	CASRGDLANEQFF
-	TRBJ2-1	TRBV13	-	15	CASSLVGGMGETQFF
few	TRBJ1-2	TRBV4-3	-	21	CASSQDYRGGLRGIPEYGYTF
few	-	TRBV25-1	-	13	CASSQDGRFEQYF
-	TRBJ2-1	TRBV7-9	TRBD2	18	CASGLGGGTSGFYNEQFF
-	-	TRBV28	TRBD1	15	CASGGPGQGVYEQYF
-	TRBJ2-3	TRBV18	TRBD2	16	CASSPPSGSVADTQYF
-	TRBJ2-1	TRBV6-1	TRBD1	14	CASSRGQSINEQFF
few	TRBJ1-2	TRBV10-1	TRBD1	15	CASSDPMDRGQGYTF
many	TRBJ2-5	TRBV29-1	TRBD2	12	CSVGGDQETQYF
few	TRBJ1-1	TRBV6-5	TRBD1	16	CASSYSDRPLYTEAFF
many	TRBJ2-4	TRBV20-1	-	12	CSAREGGTDQYF
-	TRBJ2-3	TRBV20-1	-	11	CSASLEDTQYF
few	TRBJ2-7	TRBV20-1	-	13	CSARDRESYEQYF
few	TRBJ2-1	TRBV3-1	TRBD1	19	CASSLSLATGTGPYNEQFF
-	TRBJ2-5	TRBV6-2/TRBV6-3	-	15	CASSYSNRPGETQYF
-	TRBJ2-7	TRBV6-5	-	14	CASSYGRGSDEQYF
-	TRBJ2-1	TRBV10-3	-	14	CAISESMSSNEQFF
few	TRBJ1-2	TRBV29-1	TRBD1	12	CSPGQGLLGYTF
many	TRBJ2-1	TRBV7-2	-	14	CASSPRRDLNEQFF
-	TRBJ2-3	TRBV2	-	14	CASSETLSTDTQYF
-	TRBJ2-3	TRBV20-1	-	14	CSARDRPAPDTQYF
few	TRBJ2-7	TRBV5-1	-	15	CASSSGQGGGRKQYF
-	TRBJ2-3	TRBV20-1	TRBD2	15	CSAGRAGVSTDTQYF
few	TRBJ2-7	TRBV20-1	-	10	CSAGSYEQYF